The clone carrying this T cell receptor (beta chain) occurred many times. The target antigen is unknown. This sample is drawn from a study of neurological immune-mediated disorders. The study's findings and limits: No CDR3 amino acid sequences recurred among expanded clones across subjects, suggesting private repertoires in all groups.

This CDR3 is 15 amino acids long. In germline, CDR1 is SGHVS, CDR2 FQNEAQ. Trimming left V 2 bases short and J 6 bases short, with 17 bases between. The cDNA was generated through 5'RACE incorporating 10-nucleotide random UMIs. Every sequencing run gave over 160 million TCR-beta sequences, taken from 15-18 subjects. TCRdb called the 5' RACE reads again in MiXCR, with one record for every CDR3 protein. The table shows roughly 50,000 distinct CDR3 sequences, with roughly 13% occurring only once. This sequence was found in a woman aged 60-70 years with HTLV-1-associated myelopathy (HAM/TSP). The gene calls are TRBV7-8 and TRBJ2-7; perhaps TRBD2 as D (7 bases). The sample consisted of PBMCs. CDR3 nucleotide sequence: TGTGCCAGCAGCTTAAGGGGGTGGACTAGTCCCGAGCAGTACTTC. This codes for CASSLRGWTSPEQYF.